These 10 T cell receptor beta chains came from one sample sequenced in a study of kidney transplant recipient with SARS-CoV-2 infection. TCRdb independently ran MiXCR on the reads; one entry per CDR3 protein. The data hold fewer than 250,000 distinct CDR3 sequences, with more than 25% observed a single time. The specimen comprised a blood sample, sampled at baseline and between days 110 and 120 from a kidney transplant recipient. Receptors were obtained from a male patient aged 30 to 40 who had COVID-19 and was a kidney transplant recipient. Some T cells could come from the graft donor.

This clonotype was detected ten times or more. The chain has TRBV5-6 and TRBJ1-2; no clear D. The CDR3 is 16 amino acids. Trimming left V 7 bases short and J 4 bases short, with 23 bases between. Germline-derived CDR1 and CDR2 are SGHDT and YYEEEE. This CDR3 reads CASDVHNSRKTYGYTF. CDR3 sequence (DNA): TGTGCCAGCGATGTGCACAATAGTCGAAAGACCTATGGCTACACCTTC.

This clonotype was picked up many times. This chain connects TRBV5-1 to TRBJ1-2; D might be TRBD1 (5 bases). Trimming took 0 bases from V and 6 from J, leaving 18 bases between them. Germline V gene sequence: CDR1 SGHRS, CDR2 YFSETQ. The CDR3 has 16 residues. CDR3 loop: CASSLDTGFGRDGYTF. Written as DNA, the CDR3 is TGCGCCAGCAGCTTGGATACAGGTTTTGGTAGAGATGGCTACACCTTC.

As regards this clonotype: This may come from a read error, since a much larger clone is one base off. The CDR3 ends on some other residue instead of the conserved phenylalanine or tryptophan, so this is likely a read error. The V gene is TRBV5-1, the J gene TRBJ2-2; D ambiguous. The CDR3 spans 13 residues. The germline V and J ends were trimmed by 3 bases and 6 bases, with 9 bases remaining between them. CDR1 and CDR2 from the germline V gene are SGHRS and YFSETQ. This CDR3 is CASSSLAPGELFS. Written as DNA, the CDR3 is TGCGCCAGCAGCTCCTTAGCCCCCGGGGAGCTGTTTTCT.

This clonotype was picked up many times. The V and J genes are TRBV6-5 and TRBJ2-3; either TRBD1 or TRBD2 may fit D (6 bases each). In germline, CDR1 is MNHEY, CDR2 SVGAGI. Trimming left V 0 bases short and J 4 bases short, with 20 bases between. This CDR3 region has 18 residues. CDR3 region: CASSYSSGSGASPDTQYF. DNA of the CDR3: TGTGCCAGCAGTTACTCTTCCGGCTCGGGGGCGAGCCCAGATACGCAGTATTTT.

This clonotype was observed many times. V gene TRBV19 combines with J gene TRBJ1-5; 9 bases line up with TRBD1. The CDR3 totals 15 residues. The germline V gene encodes CDR1 LNHDA and CDR2 SQIVND (reference sequence). Trimming cost V 2 bases and J 6 bases; bases outside gene matches: 5. The CDR3: CASSIMETGGQPQHF. For the CDR3, the DNA is TGTGCCAGTAGTATAATGGAGACAGGGGGTCAGCCCCAGCATTTT.

This clonotype occurred many times. The chain has TRBV12-3 or TRBV12-4 and TRBJ1-1, with D possibly matching TRBD1 (5 bases). This CDR3 has 12 residues. Trimming removed 2 bases at V and 10 bases at J, with 11 bases between. CDR3 residues: CASSLQGIRAFF. The CDR3 DNA reads as TGTGCCAGCAGTTTACAGGGAATCCGAGCTTTCTTT.

Worth noting for this clonotype: Possible read error: a much larger clone is one base away. V gene TRBV12-5 combines with J gene TRBJ1-2; D perhaps matches TRBD1 (5 bases). Between the trimmed V and J ends, which lost 5 bases and 4 bases, there was a span of 23 bases. CDR3 length: 17 amino acids. Germline V gene sequence: CDR1 LGHNT, CDR2 FRNRAP. CDR3 in amino acids: CASGGRYLQGRTYGYTF. DNA of the CDR3: TGTGCTAGTGGTGGAAGGTATTTGCAGGGAAGGACCTATGGCTACACCTTC.

The sample holds many counts of this clonotype. The chain uses TRBV20-1 and TRBJ2-7, with D possibly matching TRBD2 (6 bases). Deletions cut 3 bases from V and 7 bases from J, with 10 bases between. CDR1 is DFQATT, CDR2 SNEGSKA, per germline (reference sequence). CDR3 length equals 11 residues. CDR3 residues: CSARGRWEQYF. In nucleotides, the CDR3 is TGCAGTGCTAGGGGGAGGTGGGAGCAGTACTTC.

This rearrangement joins TRBV24-1 to TRBJ1-2, with D unclear. Per the germline V gene, CDR1 is KGHDR and CDR2 is SFDVKD. The CDR3 extends over 17 amino acids. The V and J ends lost 5 bases and 7 bases respectively, with 25 bases between them. In nucleotides, the CDR3 is TGTGCCACCAGTGCAGACAATAGTACCAGAAAGACCTGTGGCTACACCTTC. Translated: CATSADNSTRKTCGYTF.

In this sample, this clonotype turned up many times. This rearrangement joins TRBV3-1 to TRBJ2-5, with D maybe TRBD2 (6 bases). This CDR3 has 18 amino acids. Trimming removed 1 base at V and 5 bases at J, with 23 bases between. Per the germline V gene, CDR1 is LGHDT and CDR2 is YNNKEL (reference sequence). The CDR3 reads CASSQGQIGGSNRETQYF. CDR3 nucleotides: TGTGCCAGCAGCCAAGGACAGATTGGGGGGAGTAATCGGGAGACCCAGTACTTC.